This TCR beta chain was obtained from a study of blood T cell repertoires in COVID-19. Study summary: Sample material is recorded as cDNA or gDNA derived from T cells, B-cell-depleted T cells, or PBMCs.

Using immunoSEQ multiplex PCR, the repertoire was profiled, and TCRdb retains in-frame clones only, with some absent. The data hold fewer than 300,000 clones, with approximately 81% observed a single time. Trimming stripped 5 bases from V and 5 bases from J, with 9 bases between. The CDR3 consists of 12 residues. Germline CDR1 is MNHEY and CDR2 is SVGAGI. Input material: peripheral blood. The sequence was collected from a woman between 18 and 29 years old with acute or convalescent COVID-19. V and J are TRBV6-5 and TRBJ1-2; D remains unclear. The CDR3 region has the DNA TGTGCCAGCAGTAAGGGAGGGTATGGCTACACCTTC. Its protein is CASSKGGYGYTF.